This TCR beta chain stems from a study of PD-1 blockade in classical Hodgkin lymphoma. There was relapse after autologous stem cell transplantation in every patient, and there was variation in brentuximab vedotin exposure. The repertoire was sequenced with immunoSEQ multiplex PCR; TCRdb's copy has only in-frame clones and lacks some. The table records approximately 27,000 clones, less than 75% of them present only once. Of note for this clone: Antigen unknown.

Study results and limitations: Patients who responded completely had about the same baseline diversity as newly diagnosed patients. Newly diagnosed patients reportedly had lower baseline TCR diversity than healthy donors. Compared with baseline, CD4+ but not CD8+ TCR diversity had risen significantly by C4D1.

The CDR3 is 19 residues long. Germline V gene data show CDR1 as KGHSH and CDR2 as LQKENI. V lost 3 bases and J lost 0, with 22 bases in between. Sequenced here: peripheral blood mononuclear cells (PBMCs), sampled before the second cycle of nivolumab. The chain joins TRBV18 to TRBJ2-3, with a tentative D call TRBD2 (5 bases). This receptor was taken from a human donor with classical Hodgkin lymphoma. The CDR3 DNA is TGTGCCAGCTCACCTATCGGAGGAACGGGGAGCTTCAGCACAGATACGCAGTATTTT. Translated, it gives CASSPIGGTGSFSTDTQYF. The full variable domain, rest sourced from reference TRBV18 and TRBJ2-3, is NAGVMQNPRHLVRRRGQEARLRCSPMKGHSHVYWYRQLPEEGLKFMVYLQKENIIDESGMPKERFSAEFPKEGPSILRIQQVVRGDSAAYFCASSPIGGTGSFSTDTQYFGPGTRLTVL.